This T cell receptor (beta chain) originates from a study of blood T cell repertoires in COVID-19. Assay used: immunoSEQ multiplex PCR; TCRdb lists only in-frame clones, some missing. The table has over 150,000 clones, more than 60% seen once. The ends were cut back, 4 bases at V and 0 bases at J, with 16 bases in the middle. The CDR3 totals 17 residues. Germline CDR1 LNHDA, CDR2 SQIVND (reference sequence). The receptor comes from a woman aged 45-60 years with acute or convalescent COVID-19. Input material: peripheral blood. The genes are TRBV19 and TRBJ1-5; D is ambiguous. CDR3 sequence (DNA): TGTGCCAGTAGTAGGCGGGGAGAGGCTAGTAGCAATCAGCCCCAGCATTTT. Amino acids: CASSRRGEASSNQPQHF.